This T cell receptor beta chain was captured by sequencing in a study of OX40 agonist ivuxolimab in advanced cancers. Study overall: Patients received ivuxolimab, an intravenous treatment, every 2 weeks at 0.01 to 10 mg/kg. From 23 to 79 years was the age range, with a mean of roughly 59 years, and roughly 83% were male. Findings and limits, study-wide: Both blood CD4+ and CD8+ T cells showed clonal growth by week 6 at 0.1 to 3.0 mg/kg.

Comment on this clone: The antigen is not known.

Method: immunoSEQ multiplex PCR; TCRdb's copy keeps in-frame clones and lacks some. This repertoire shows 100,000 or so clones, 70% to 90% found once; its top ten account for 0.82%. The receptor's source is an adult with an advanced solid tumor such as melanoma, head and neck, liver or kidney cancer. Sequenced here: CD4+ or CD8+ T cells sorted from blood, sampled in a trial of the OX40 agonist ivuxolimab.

This chain's CDR3 is CASSLTSRVDTQYF. For the CDR3, the DNA is TGTGCCAGCAGCTTAACTAGCAGAGTAGATACGCAGTATTTT. The V call is TRBV11-2, the J call TRBJ2-3; tentative D call: TRBD2 (6 bases). This CDR3 spans 14 amino acids. CDR1 is SGHAT and CDR2 is FQNNGV in the germline V gene. The V end was cut by 2 bases, the J end by 5 bases, with 11 bases between.